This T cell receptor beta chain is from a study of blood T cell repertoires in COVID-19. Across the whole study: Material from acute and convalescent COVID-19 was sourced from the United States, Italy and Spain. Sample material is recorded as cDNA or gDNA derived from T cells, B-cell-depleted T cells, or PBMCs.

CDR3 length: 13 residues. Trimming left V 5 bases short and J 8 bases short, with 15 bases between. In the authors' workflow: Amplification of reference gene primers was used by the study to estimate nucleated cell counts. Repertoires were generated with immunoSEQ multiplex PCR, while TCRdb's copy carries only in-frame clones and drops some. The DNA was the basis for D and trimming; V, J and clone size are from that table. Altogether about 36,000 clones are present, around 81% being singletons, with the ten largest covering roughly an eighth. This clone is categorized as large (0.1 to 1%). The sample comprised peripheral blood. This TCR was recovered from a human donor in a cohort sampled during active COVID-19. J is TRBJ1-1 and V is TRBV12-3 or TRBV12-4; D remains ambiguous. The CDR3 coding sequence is TGTGCCAGCAGTGGCGGACTGTTGATAGAAGCTTTCTTT. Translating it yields CASSGGLLIEAFF.